This T cell receptor (beta chain) derives from a study of blood T cell repertoires in COVID-19. Study-level information: From the United States, Italy and Spain came samples of acute and convalescent COVID-19.

Symptom resolution, clearance, or two negative PCRs marked donors in Cohort 3 as recovered. Per the germline V gene, CDR1 is SGHRS and CDR2 is YFSETQ. V was cut by 1 base and J by 1 base, with 10 bases left in between. This CDR3 comprises 15 residues. Measured with immunoSEQ multiplex PCR; TCRdb has only the in-frame clones, and not every one. The data show approximately 310,000 clones, roughly 90% seen once. V is TRBV5-1 and J is TRBJ2-3; TRBD1 might be the D (6 bases). This receptor was identified in a man between 60 and 70 years old who had recovered from COVID-19. What was sequenced was PBMCs or T cells enriched from blood (not recorded which). The DNA for the CDR3 is TGCGCCAGCAGCTTGATGTCAGGGGGCACAGATACGCAGTATTTT. Translating it yields CASSLMSGGTDTQYF.